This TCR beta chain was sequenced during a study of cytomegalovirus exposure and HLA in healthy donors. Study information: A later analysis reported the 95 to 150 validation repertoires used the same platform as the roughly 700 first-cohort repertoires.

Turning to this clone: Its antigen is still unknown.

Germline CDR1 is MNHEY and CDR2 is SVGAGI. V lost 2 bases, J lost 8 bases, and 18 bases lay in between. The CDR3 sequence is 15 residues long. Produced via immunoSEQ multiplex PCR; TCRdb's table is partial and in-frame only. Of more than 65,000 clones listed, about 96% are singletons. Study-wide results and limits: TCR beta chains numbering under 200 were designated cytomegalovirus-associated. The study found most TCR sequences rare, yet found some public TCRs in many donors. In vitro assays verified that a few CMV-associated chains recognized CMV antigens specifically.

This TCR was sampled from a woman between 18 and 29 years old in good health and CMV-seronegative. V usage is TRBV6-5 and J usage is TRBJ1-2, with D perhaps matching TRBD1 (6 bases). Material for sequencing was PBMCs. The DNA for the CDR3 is TGTGCCAGCAGTTACCGTGCTGGGGGCTTGTTAGGCTACACCTTC. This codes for CASSYRAGGLLGYTF.